These T cell receptor beta chains were read from a single sample in a study of cytomegalovirus exposure and HLA in healthy donors. TCRdb's copy holds only in-frame clones and misses some; the assay was immunoSEQ multiplex PCR. The sample carries 170,000 or so clones, more than 60% recorded once. Sequences were obtained from PBMCs. The receptors were gathered from a woman aged 55 to 70 in good health and CMV-seropositive. Each CDR3 is given with its conserved first and last residue. D genes are given only for firm matches. Size is stated for part of the rows, as once, few or many counts, or as a class when the clone is expanded.

V,D,size,J,CDR3,DNA
TRBV7-7,.,.,TRBJ2-7,CASSGPDYEQYF,TGTGCCAGCAGCGGTCCAGATTACGAGCAGTACTTC
TRBV5-1,.,once,TRBJ1-2,CASSLGGPDYGYTF,TGCGCCAGCAGCTTGGGGGGGCCAGACTATGGCTACACCTTC
TRBV29-1,.,few,TRBJ2-5,CSVVVGSRGETQYF,TGCAGCGTTGTGGTTGGATCTAGGGGGGAGACCCAGTACTTC
TRBV6-5,.,few,TRBJ2-7,CASSTDRLYEQYF,TGTGCCAGCAGTACCGACAGGCTCTACGAGCAGTACTTC
TRBV6-1,TRBD1,.,TRBJ1-4,CASSPRDREKLFF,TGTGCCAGCAGTCCCCGGGACAGGGAAAAACTGTTTTTT
TRBV7-7,TRBD2,.,TRBJ2-5,CASSPNIGRETQYF,TGTGCCAGCAGCCCGAACATCGGGAGGGAGACCCAGTACTTC
TRBV23-1,TRBD1,.,TRBJ2-1,CASKSGGAVDGHEQFF,TGCGCCTCCAAGTCAGGGGGCGCAGTGGACGGACATGAGCAGTTCTTC
TRBV5-1,.,.,TRBJ2-3,CASSHSGQSTDTQYF,TGCGCCAGCAGCCACTCCGGACAGAGCACAGATACGCAGTATTTT
TRBV11-3,.,few,TRBJ2-2,CASSPFTGELFF,TGTGCCAGCAGCCCCTTTACCGGGGAGCTGTTTTTT
TRBV4-1,.,.,TRBJ1-1,CASSQESVEGKAFF,TGCGCCAGCAGCCAAGAATCAGTCGAGGGCAAAGCTTTCTTT
TRBV27,.,.,TRBJ2-3,CASSSNPSAISTDTQYF,TGTGCCAGCAGTTCAAATCCATCAGCGATAAGCACAGATACGCAGTATTTT
TRBV28,TRBD1,few,TRBJ2-6,CASSTYRGRPGESGANGLTF,TGTGCCAGCAGTACCTACAGGGGGCGGCCCGGAGAATCTGGGGCCAACGGCCTGACTTTC
TRBV7-3,TRBD1,few,TRBJ1-1,CASSQGTGSGTEAFF,TGTGCCAGCAGCCAAGGGACAGGGTCAGGCACTGAAGCTTTCTTT
TRBV6-4,TRBD2,.,TRBJ2-1,CASSSGTQQGEQFF,TGTGCCAGCTCCAGCGGGACCCAGCAGGGTGAGCAGTTCTTC
TRBV29-1,TRBD2,few,TRBJ2-1,CSVEAAGALDEQFF,TGCAGCGTTGAAGCAGCGGGAGCCTTGGATGAGCAGTTCTTC
TRBV2,TRBD2,.,TRBJ2-2,CAGHPLAGVGELFF,TGTGCCGGCCATCCCCTAGCGGGAGTCGGGGAGCTGTTTTTT
TRBV6-1,TRBD2,few,TRBJ2-7,CASIAGGKLTYEQYF,TGTGCCAGCATAGCGGGAGGGAAGCTTACCTACGAGCAGTACTTC
TRBV6-1,.,.,TRBJ1-3,CASSVGTSGNTIYF,TGTGCCAGCAGTGTCGGGACTTCTGGAAACACCATATATTTT
TRBV7-3,TRBD2,.,TRBJ2-5,CASSPGLAGKLETQYF,TGTGCCAGCAGCCCAGGACTAGCGGGGAAACTGGAGACCCAGTACTTC
TRBV5-4,TRBD2,once,TRBJ2-7,CASSWTSGSGRNEQYF,TGTGCCAGCAGCTGGACTAGCGGGAGTGGTCGGAACGAGCAGTACTTC
TRBV4-2,.,.,TRBJ1-1,CASSQDRVVIAEAFF,TGTGCCAGCAGCCAAGACAGGGTGGTTATTGCTGAAGCTTTCTTT
TRBV11-2,TRBD1,.,TRBJ2-5,CASSRDRGETQYF,TGTGCCAGCAGCCGGGACAGGGGGGAGACCCAGTACTTC
TRBV5-1,.,.,TRBJ2-1,CASSLNLRAPRNEQFF,TGCGCCAGCAGCTTAAACCTGAGGGCTCCGAGGAATGAGCAGTTCTTC
TRBV5-1,.,.,TRBJ2-5,CASSLRQGWETQYF,TGCGCCAGCAGTTTAAGGCAGGGATGGGAGACCCAGTACTTC
TRBV19,.,.,TRBJ1-5,CASSSQGGQPQHF,TGTGCCAGTAGTTCCCAGGGAGGTCAGCCCCAGCATTTT
TRBV28,.,.,TRBJ2-1,CASSLRGGYNEQFF,TGTGCCAGCAGTTTACGTGGCGGTTACAATGAGCAGTTCTTC
TRBV7-2,TRBD1,.,TRBJ2-3,CASSPAGQGAYTQYF,TGTGCCAGCAGCCCTGCGGGACAGGGGGCTTATACGCAGTATTTT
TRBV5-1,.,.,TRBJ1-3,CASSVTLGAHGNTIYF,TGCGCCAGCAGCGTTACCTTGGGGGCGCATGGAAACACCATATATTTT
TRBV5-8,TRBD2,.,TRBJ2-7,CASSLFPFSGGAYEQYF,TGTGCCAGCAGCTTGTTCCCGTTCAGCGGGGGGGCCTACGAGCAGTACTTC
TRBV7-2,.,.,TRBJ1-1,CASSLAAGINTEAFF,TGTGCCAGCAGCTTAGCGGCGGGGATCAACACTGAAGCTTTCTTT
TRBV30,TRBD1,.,TRBJ2-2,CAWSDRDRGFNTGELFF,TGTGCCTGGAGTGACCGGGACAGGGGGTTTAACACCGGGGAGCTGTTTTTT
TRBV5-1,.,.,TRBJ2-5,CASSLAEGAETQYF,TGCGCCAGCAGCTTGGCGGAGGGGGCGGAGACCCAGTACTTC
TRBV28,TRBD1,.,TRBJ1-1,CASSSGTVRLSFF,TGTGCCAGCAGTTCTGGGACAGTCAGGCTTTCTTTCTTT
TRBV27,.,.,TRBJ2-1,CASSSRNEQFF,TGTGCCAGCAGTTCTAGAAATGAGCAGTTCTTC
TRBV5-6,TRBD1,once,TRBJ1-5,CASSTPGTDQPQHF,TGTGCCAGCAGCACCCCCGGGACAGATCAGCCCCAGCATTTT
TRBV2,TRBD1,few,TRBJ2-7,CASSIHGQGAGEQYF,TGTGCCAGCAGTATCCATGGACAGGGGGCCGGCGAGCAGTACTTC
TRBV18,.,.,TRBJ2-1,CASSPSAQSSYNEQFF,TGTGCCAGCTCACCATCGGCACAGAGCTCCTACAATGAGCAGTTCTTC
TRBV29-1,TRBD1,.,TRBJ2-5,CSPGTGGGTQYF,TGCAGCCCGGGGACAGGGGGGGGGACCCAGTACTTC
TRBV29-1,.,.,TRBJ1-2,CSVGAGLYGYTF,TGCAGCGTTGGGGCAGGGCTCTATGGCTACACCTTC
TRBV18,.,.,TRBJ1-1,CASSPLMGQNTEAFF,TGTGCCAGCTCACCACTTATGGGGCAGAACACTGAAGCTTTCTTT
TRBV7-2,TRBD1,.,TRBJ2-2,CASGPQGAYTGELFF,TGTGCCAGCGGCCCACAGGGGGCCTACACCGGGGAGCTGTTTTTT
TRBV7-2,.,.,TRBJ2-7,CASSSEAGPNEQYF,TGTGCCAGCAGCTCAGAGGCAGGGCCCAACGAGCAGTACTTC
TRBV9,TRBD1,.,TRBJ1-3,CASSVGTGQGSGNTIYF,TGTGCCAGCAGCGTAGGGACAGGACAGGGCTCTGGAAACACCATATATTTT
TRBV4-2,.,once,TRBJ1-5,CASSQGSSVSQPQHF,TGTGCCAGCAGCCAAGGGTCGTCCGTTAGTCAGCCCCAGCATTTT
TRBV7-8,.,.,TRBJ2-1,CASSRSNRLNEQFF,TGTGCCAGCAGCCGGAGCAACCGCCTCAATGAGCAGTTCTTC
TRBV7-9,.,few,TRBJ1-2,CASSLDTANYGYTF,TGTGCCAGCAGCTTGGACACAGCTAACTATGGCTACACCTTC
TRBV6-5,.,.,TRBJ1-2,CASSSTDFNYGYTF,TGTGCCAGCAGTTCCACCGACTTCAACTATGGCTACACCTTC
TRBV30,.,.,TRBJ1-5,CAWSVGAGPQHF,TGTGCCTGGAGTGTGGGGGCTGGGCCCCAGCATTTT
TRBV28,TRBD1,.,TRBJ2-1,CAGRDRGRLEQFF,TGTGCCGGAAGGGACAGGGGGCGTCTCGAGCAGTTCTTC
TRBV11-2,TRBD2,.,TRBJ2-1,CASSLISGRNNEQFF,TGTGCCAGCAGCTTAATTAGCGGGAGAAACAATGAGCAGTTCTTC
TRBV5-8,TRBD2,.,TRBJ2-1,CASSPTSRGALNEQFF,TGTGCCAGCAGCCCCACGTCGCGGGGGGCCCTCAATGAGCAGTTCTTC
TRBV29-1,TRBD2,once,TRBJ2-7,CSVEDQGTSSYEQYF,TGCAGCGTTGAAGATCAAGGGACTAGCTCCTACGAGCAGTACTTC
TRBV5-4,TRBD2,.,TRBJ2-5,CASSSLSHSGGSKGAQYF,TGTGCCAGCAGCTCCCTAAGCCATAGCGGGGGGTCTAAAGGGGCCCAGTACTTC
TRBV18,TRBD1,.,TRBJ1-2,CASSPVDEGAMGYTF,TGTGCCAGCTCACCGGTTGATGAGGGGGCTATGGGCTACACCTTC
TRBV28,TRBD1,.,TRBJ2-7,CASSSGGLYEQYF,TGTGCCAGCAGCTCAGGGGGTCTCTACGAGCAGTACTTC